The next 20 T cell receptor beta chains were all read from a single sample in a study of cytomegalovirus exposure and HLA in healthy donors. Primers: 60 Vbeta forward and 13 Jbeta reverse. Some clones are missing from TCRdb's copy, which holds only in-frame ones; the method was immunoSEQ multiplex PCR. The sample holds tens of thousands of clones, roughly 72% seen once. Material for sequencing was PBMCs. These receptor sequences come from a man in his fifties or sixties in good health and CMV-seronegative.

The rearrangement uses TRBV18 and TRBJ1-3, with TRBD1 identical over 7 bases. The CDR3 sequence is 17 residues long. Germline V CDR1 and CDR2: KGHSH, LQKENI. The junction had 11 bases not matched to a gene; V was cut back by 6 bases and J by 0 bases. The CDR3 DNA reads as TGTGCCAGCTCCATACAGAATACAGGGGTCTCTGGAAACACCATATATTTT. As protein: CASSIQNTGVSGNTIYF.

This clone was counted once. V is TRBV4-1 and J is TRBJ2-3, with 12 bases matching TRBD1. Per the germline V gene, CDR1 is MGHRA and CDR2 is YSYEKL. After removal of 4 bases from V and 5 bases from J, the junction contained 7 bases not matched to a gene. The CDR3 contains 16 residues. CDR3 DNA: TGCGCCAGCAGCCGCACTGGGACAGGGGGCGGAGATACGCAGTATTTT. Translation: CASSRTGTGGGDTQYF.

The V and J genes are TRBV5-1 and TRBJ2-7; D perhaps matches TRBD1 (6 bases). The CDR3 covers 14 residues. The V end was cut by 4 bases, the J end by 3 bases, with 14 bases between. The germline CDR1 and CDR2 sequences are SGHRS and YFSETQ. CDR3 sequence (DNA): TGCGCCAGCAGCCTTTCTAAGGGACACTACGAGCAGTACTTC. Translation: CASSLSKGHYEQYF.

The chain employs TRBV6-5 and TRBJ2-3, with D possibly being TRBD1 (6 bases). The germline gives CDR1 MNHEY, CDR2 SVGAGI. CDR3 length: 15 amino acids. The germline V and J ends were trimmed by 2 bases and 6 bases, with 15 bases remaining between them. CDR3 amino acids: CASSYLAGVSDTQYF. CDR3 DNA: TGTGCCAGCAGTTACCTGGCAGGGGTTTCGGATACGCAGTATTTT.

V gene TRBV18 combines with J gene TRBJ1-2; D remains ambiguous. V lost 3 bases and J 1 base, leaving 6 bases between the germline ends. CDR3 length: 13 residues. The germline V gene encodes CDR1 KGHSH and CDR2 LQKENI. The CDR3 nucleotides are TGTGCCAGCTCACCCGGGGTTAACTATGGCTACACCTTC. This translates into CASSPGVNYGYTF.

This sequence joins TRBV29-1 and TRBJ2-7; 10 nucleotides agree with TRBD1. This CDR3 is 16 amino acids long. V lost 1 base and J lost 4; bases outside the gene matches: 10. In germline, CDR1 is SQVTM, CDR2 ANQGSEA. In DNA form, the CDR3 reads TGCAGCGTTGAAGGGGCCGGGACAGGGGCATTGTACGAGCAGTACTTC. Translating gives CSVEGAGTGALYEQYF.

The chain uses TRBV6-1 and TRBJ2-4, with TRBD2 matching over 7 bases. The CDR3 contains 15 residues. The germline CDR1 and CDR2 sequences are MNHNS and SASEGT. CDR3 protein: CASGEGSLAKNIQYF. DNA for the CDR3: TGTGCAAGCGGGGAGGGTTCTCTAGCCAAAAACATTCAGTACTTC.

This clone was seen only a few times. The V and J genes are TRBV27 and TRBJ1-2; no firm D call. CDR3 length: 15 residues. Per germline, CDR1 MNHEY and CDR2 SMNVEV (reference sequence). V was pared by 6 bases and J by 6 bases, with 20 bases between. CDR3: CASSPAPGPRDGYTF. In DNA, the CDR3 is TGTGCCAGCAGCCCGGCCCCAGGCCCGAGAGATGGCTACACCTTC.

The chain combines TRBV29-1 with TRBJ2-7, with a possible D match to TRBD2 (7 bases). Per the germline V gene, CDR1 is SQVTM and CDR2 is ANQGSEA. The CDR3 has 13 amino acids. Trimming took 1 base from V and 3 from J, leaving 10 bases between them. CDR3 in amino acids: CSVEGRGGYEQYF. DNA of the CDR3: TGCAGCGTTGAAGGGAGGGGGGGCTACGAGCAGTACTTC.

This clone showed up just a few times. The V and J genes are TRBV27 and TRBJ2-2; D unclear. Germline V gene lookup returns CDR1 MNHEY and CDR2 SMNVEV (reference sequence). The CDR3 sequence is 12 residues long. The V gene lost 2 bases and the J gene lost 7 bases, with 5 bases spanning the gap. CDR3 in amino acids: CASSLQVGELFF. The CDR3 bases are TGTGCCAGCAGTTTACAGGTCGGGGAGCTGTTTTTT.

The V call is TRBV19, the J call TRBJ2-5, with 8 bases matching TRBD1. Germline CDR1 and CDR2: LNHDA and SQIVND (reference sequence). V gave up 4 bases and J gave up 0 bases; unmatched junction bases: 7. The CDR3 has 16 residues. CDR3 in DNA: TGTGCCAGTAGTACGACCCACAGGGGGTACCAAGAGACCCAGTACTTC. This codes for CASSTTHRGYQETQYF.

This clone came up a few times. This chain connects TRBV4-1 to TRBJ2-1; 12 positions match TRBD2. The germline gives CDR1 MGHRA, CDR2 YSYEKL. The CDR3 contains 16 residues. Trimming cost V 1 base and J 12 bases; bases outside gene matches: 10. Here the CDR3 reads CASSQVSLAGGRGQFF. DNA for the CDR3: TGCGCCAGCAGCCAAGTTTCACTAGCGGGAGGTCGAGGGCAGTTCTTC.

V usage is TRBV10-3 and J usage is TRBJ2-3; 11 bases map to TRBD2. The CDR3 sequence is 16 residues long. The V gene end was trimmed by 5 bases and the J gene end by 7 bases; junction bases not matched to a gene: 11. Germline V gene data show CDR1 as ENHRY and CDR2 as SYGVKD. Written as DNA, the CDR3 is TGTGCCATCAGTACTTCAACTAGCGGGAGTACGTATACGCAGTATTTT. It codes for CAISTSTSGSTYTQYF.

The chain carries TRBV28 and TRBJ2-7, with a tentative D call TRBD1 (6 bases). The CDR3 contains 13 residues. Trimming took off 5 bases at V and 3 bases at J, with 11 bases between the two ends. CDR1 and CDR2 (germline): MDHEN, SYDVKM. CDR3 coding DNA: TGTGCCAGCAGTCCCGGACAGCGCTACGAGCAGTACTTC. As protein: CASSPGQRYEQYF. Full variable domain (missing parts from reference TRBV28 and TRBJ2-7): DVKVTQSSRYLVKRTGEKVFLECVQDMDHENMFWYRQDPGLGLRLIYFSYDVKMKEKGDIPEGYSVSREKKERFSLILESASTNQTSMYLCASSPGQRYEQYFGPGTRLTVT.

The CDR3: CASRRDRERGNTIYF. The CDR3 DNA sequence: TGTGCCAGCAGGCGGGACAGGGAACGAGGAAACACCATATATTTT. This sequence joins TRBV7-2 and TRBJ1-3, with 9 bases fitting TRBD1. The CDR3 consists of 15 residues. J was trimmed by 4 bases and V by 6 bases; bases with no gene match: 7. The germline V gene encodes CDR1 SGHTA and CDR2 FQGNSA.

This clone has more than one count but fewer than ten. This chain links TRBV5-8 with TRBJ1-6; 7 bases map to TRBD1. Trimming at V came to 1 base and at J to 8 bases, leaving 9 bases not matched to a gene. CDR1 is SGHTS, CDR2 YDEGEE, per germline. The CDR3 spans 16 residues. The CDR3 protein is CASSLPVTGSHSPLHF. DNA for the CDR3: TGTGCCAGCAGCTTGCCCGTGACAGGGTCGCATTCACCCCTCCACTTT.

V is TRBV11-2 and J is TRBJ2-7; 9 bases match TRBD1. J lost 4 bases, V lost 6 bases, and 7 bases had no gene match. The germline CDR1 and CDR2 sequences are SGHAT and FQNNGV. There are 14 residues in the CDR3. This chain's CDR3 is CASRGTGGAYEQYF. DNA for the CDR3: TGTGCCAGCAGGGGAACAGGGGGCGCGTACGAGCAGTACTTC.

V is TRBV11-2 and J is TRBJ1-5; D may be TRBD1 (6 bases). V dropped 5 bases and J dropped 5 bases, with 13 bases sitting between them. The CDR3 is made up of 14 amino acids. Looked up from germline, CDR1 is SGHAT and CDR2 is FQNNGV. CDR3 bases: TGTGCCAGCAGCGCCCAGGGGTTGTATCAGCCCCAGCATTTT. Its protein product is CASSAQGLYQPQHF. Full variable domain (remainder filled in from reference TRBV11-2 and TRBJ1-5): EAGVAQSPRYKIIEKRQSVAFWCNPISGHATLYWYQQILGQGPKLLIQFQNNGVVDDSQLPKDRFSAERLKGVDSTLKIQPAKLEDSAVYLCASSAQGLYQPQHFGDGTRLSIL.

V is TRBV7-9 and J is TRBJ2-1; 10 bases are shared with TRBD2. This CDR3 contains 16 residues. Looked up from germline, CDR1 is SEHNR and CDR2 is FQNEAQ (reference sequence). The ends lost 6 bases at V and 5 bases at J; junction bases unmatched: 10. The CDR3 DNA is TGTGCCAGCAGTCTAGCGGGGGCAGTGCCTGACAATGAGCAGTTCTTC. This gives the protein CASSLAGAVPDNEQFF.

V is TRBV30 and J is TRBJ2-3, with a tentative D call TRBD2 (6 bases). CDR1 and CDR2 from the germline V gene are GTSNPN and SVGIG (reference sequence). V lost 0 bases to trimming and J lost 9 bases, with 16 bases between them. CDR3 length: 14 amino acids. DNA for the CDR3: TGTGCCTGGAGTGTACACGGGAGTACTGGCACGCAGTATTTT. Protein: CAWSVHGSTGTQYF.